Presented here are 21 T cell receptor beta chains from one specimen sequenced in a study of beta chain features in type 1 diabetes. Every bit of the isolated RNA underwent reverse transcription, so sequencing read expressed TCRB transcripts. Some clones are missing from TCRdb's copy, which holds only in-frame ones; the method was immunoSEQ multiplex PCR. Counted here are about 470,000 clones, approximately 30% occurring once; the ten biggest clones make up 0.05% to 0.065%. Sequenced input: naive CD4+ T cells from blood. The receptors were gathered from a man between 18 and 35 years old in good health.

This clone was seen a handful of times. The V gene is TRBV30, the J gene TRBJ1-5; D gene uncertain. This CDR3 is 14 amino acids long. The V gene lost 0 bases and the J gene lost 3 bases, with 9 bases spanning the gap. Germline V gene sequence: CDR1 GTSNPN, CDR2 SVGIG (reference sequence). The DNA of the CDR3 is TGTGCCTGGAGTGTGACGAGGGACAATCAGCCCCAGCATTTT. Amino acids: CAWSVTRDNQPQHF.

V usage is TRBV7-9 and J usage is TRBJ2-2; the D gene is possibly TRBD2 (5 bases). The CDR3 consists of 15 residues. Trimming left V 5 bases short and J 3 bases short, with 13 bases between. Germline CDR1 reads SEHNR; CDR2 reads FQNEAQ (reference sequence). The DNA for the CDR3 is TGTGCCAGCAGCCCCCTCCAGCGGTACACCGGGGAGCTGTTTTTT. Encoded protein: CASSPLQRYTGELFF.

The gene calls are TRBV29-1 and TRBJ2-7; 7 bases are shared with TRBD1. Germline lookup yields CDR1 SQVTM and CDR2 ANQGSEA. The CDR3 extends over 11 amino acids. Trimming took 4 bases from V and 6 from J; bases not matched to a gene: 3. The chain's CDR3 is CSVAGGAEQYF. The CDR3 bases are TGCAGCGTTGCAGGGGGAGCCGAGCAGTACTTC.

The rearrangement joins TRBV19 to TRBJ2-5; D ambiguous. The V end lost 9 bases, the J end lost 2 bases, and 16 bases lay between the germline ends. Germline V gene sequence: CDR1 LNHDA, CDR2 SQIVND (reference sequence). There are 14 residues in the CDR3. CDR3 bases: TGTGCCAGCCGCACGGGCCAGAGTCAAGAGACCCAGTACTTC. Its protein is CASRTGQSQETQYF.

This chain connects TRBV7-9 to TRBJ2-7, with D hard to call. Deletions cut 5 bases from V and 6 bases from J, with 14 bases between. This CDR3 has 13 amino acids. Germline loops: CDR1 SEHNR, CDR2 FQNEAQ (reference sequence). The CDR3 DNA follows: TGTGCCAGCAGCCAAGAGGTTTCCCGCGAGCAGTACTTC. Amino acid sequence: CASSQEVSREQYF.

The sample holds a few counts of this clone. The gene calls are TRBV28 and TRBJ2-7; D is unclear. This CDR3 comprises 14 residues. The V and J ends lost 3 bases and 5 bases respectively, with 14 bases between them. Germline CDR1 reads MDHEN; CDR2 reads SYDVKM. The CDR3 DNA is TGTGCCAGCAGTTTGTACGGCTCGCGTCACGAGCAGTACTTC. It translates to CASSLYGSRHEQYF.

This clone was observed a few times. The rearrangement links TRBV7-9 to TRBJ2-3; TRBD2 agrees at 11 bases. Germline CDR1 is SEHNR and CDR2 is FQNEAQ (reference sequence). The CDR3 is 14 residues long. V dropped 5 bases and J dropped 5; count of bases not matched to a gene: 3. CDR3 in amino acids: CASSSGLAGDTQYF. CDR3 DNA: TGTGCCAGCAGCAGCGGACTAGCGGGAGATACGCAGTATTTT.

Only a few counts were recorded for this clone. This sequence joins TRBV5-1 and TRBJ2-5; 7 positions agree with TRBD1. The germline V gene has CDR1 SGHRS and CDR2 YFSETQ. The CDR3 contains 12 residues. J was trimmed by 5 bases and V by 4 bases; bases with no gene match: 2. The CDR3 protein is CASSPRGETQYF. The DNA of the CDR3 is TGCGCCAGCAGCCCCAGGGGGGAGACCCAGTACTTC.

The gene calls are TRBV29-1 and TRBJ2-1, with 13 nucleotides matching TRBD2. Trimming removed 6 bases from V and 1 base from J; junction bases left unmatched: 3. The CDR3 runs 15 residues. CDR1 is SQVTM and CDR2 is ANQGSEA in the germline V gene. CDR3 in DNA: TGCAGCGTAGGGACTAGCGGGATTTCCTACAATGAGCAGTTCTTC. Translating gives CSVGTSGISYNEQFF.

This clone was recorded a few times. V gene TRBV28 combines with J gene TRBJ2-7; 9 positions agree with TRBD1. With 6 bases clipped from V and 0 bases from J, the junction kept 3 bases outside the gene matches. The CDR3 sequence is 14 residues long. Germline CDR1 MDHEN, CDR2 SYDVKM. The CDR3 coding sequence is TGTGCCAGCAGGCAGGACAGGGGCTCCTACGAGCAGTACTTC. This codes for CASRQDRGSYEQYF.

The CDR3 sequence: CASSQEERRNTEAFF. The CDR3 nucleotides read TGCGCCAGCAGCCAAGAAGAACGGCGGAACACTGAAGCTTTCTTT. The V and J genes are TRBV4-3 and TRBJ1-1; D is unclear. CDR3 length equals 15 residues. Germline values: CDR1 LGHNA, CDR2 YSLEER. Between the trimmed V and J ends, which lost 0 bases and 1 base, there was a span of 9 bases.

The genes are TRBV9 and TRBJ1-5; D is ambiguous. The CDR3 is made up of 14 amino acids. Germline loops: CDR1 SGDLS, CDR2 YYNGEE. V was cut by 3 bases and J by 0 bases, with 7 bases left in between. The CDR3 DNA is TGTGCCAGCAGCGGCGGAAATAGCAATCAGCCCCAGCATTTT. Its translation is CASSGGNSNQPQHF.

This chain joins TRBV6-5 and TRBJ2-4; 7 bases fit TRBD1. Germline V lookup: CDR1 MNHEY, CDR2 SVGAGI. Trimming removed 2 bases from V and 6 bases from J; junction bases left unmatched: 1. The CDR3 length is 13 residues. The CDR3 coding sequence is TGTGCCAGCAGTTACGACAGGGTAAACATTCAGTACTTC. Its translation is CASSYDRVNIQYF.

The J gene is TRBJ2-7, the V gene TRBV5-1; D is uncertain. CDR1 and CDR2 (germline): SGHRS, YFSETQ. Trimming stripped 4 bases from V and 0 bases from J, with 14 bases between. This CDR3 has 15 residues. CDR3 sequence (DNA): TGCGCCAGCAGCCCCACCGTTCCAAGCTCCTACGAGCAGTACTTC. This encodes CASSPTVPSSYEQYF.

The V call is TRBV2, the J call TRBJ2-3; weak D call: TRBD1 (5 bases). CDR3 size: 15 residues. Between the trimmed V and J ends, which lost 3 bases and 1 base, there was a span of 11 bases. The germline CDR1 and CDR2 sequences are SNHLY and FYNNEI. CDR3 protein: CASSEGQGGTDTQYF. CDR3 in DNA: TGTGCCAGCAGTGAGGGCCAGGGCGGCACAGATACGCAGTATTTT.

This clone showed up just once. The J gene is TRBJ1-5, the V gene TRBV7-2, with no clear D. CDR1 SGHTA and CDR2 FQGNSA come from the germline V gene. Trimming took 1 base from V and 0 from J, leaving 1 base between them. The CDR3 covers 13 residues. CDR3 bases: TGTGCCAGCAGCTTAGATAGCAATCAGCCCCAGCATTTT. This gives the protein CASSLDSNQPQHF.

There are a few counts of this clone. The chain has TRBV9 and TRBJ2-2; D is uncertain. Germline-derived CDR1 and CDR2 are SGDLS and YYNGEE. This CDR3 is built from 14 residues. Trimming shortened V by 1 base and J by 6 bases, and 10 bases separated the two germline ends. The CDR3 protein is CASSVFPPSGELFF. The CDR3 nucleotides are TGTGCCAGCAGCGTATTCCCTCCATCCGGGGAGCTGTTTTTT.

This clone was detected only once. Other DNA sequences of this sample code for an identical CDR3. V usage is TRBV29-1 and J usage is TRBJ1-1, with D uncertain. V was pared by 3 bases and J by 1 base, with 6 bases between. The CDR3 spans 12 residues. In germline, CDR1 is SQVTM, CDR2 ANQGSEA. The CDR3 sequence is CSVERGNTEAFF. The CDR3 DNA reads TGCAGCGTTGAGCGGGGGAACACTGAAGCTTTCTTT. The entire variable domain, with the rest obtained from reference TRBV29-1 and TRBJ1-1, is as follows: SAVISQKPSRDICQRGTSLTIQCQVDSQVTMMFWYRQQPGQSLTLIATANQGSEATYESGFVIDKFPISRPNLTFSTLTVSNMSPEDSSIYLCSVERGNTEAFFGQGTRLTVV.

The V and J genes are TRBV25-1 and TRBJ2-5, with D possibly being TRBD2 (5 bases). V lost 5 bases and J lost 0, with 13 bases in between. The CDR3 totals 15 residues. CDR1 MGHDK and CDR2 SYGVNS come from the germline V gene. The CDR3 reads CASSSQPGNQETQYF. In nucleotides, the CDR3 is TGTGCCAGCAGTTCTCAACCGGGGAACCAAGAGACCCAGTACTTC.

V is TRBV5-4 and J is TRBJ2-2, with D tentatively TRBD1 (6 bases). This CDR3 region has 15 residues. Trimming took off 4 bases at V and 1 base at J, with 11 bases between the two ends. The germline CDR1 and CDR2 sequences are SGHNT and YYREEE (reference sequence). The CDR3 coding sequence is TGTGCCAGCAGCGCATGGACAGAGAACACCGGGGAGCTGTTTTTT. Its protein product is CASSAWTENTGELFF.

This clone came up a few times. The V gene is TRBV28, the J gene TRBJ2-5, with 10 bases that match TRBD2. From germline, CDR1 is MDHEN and CDR2 SYDVKM. The CDR3 has 15 amino acids. Germline trimming cut 8 bases from V and 5 bases from J; bases unmatched to any gene: 11. CDR3 in amino acids: CASVKAGGISETQYF. Written as DNA, the CDR3 is TGTGCCAGCGTAAAAGCGGGAGGGATATCGGAGACCCAGTACTTC.